Included here is one T cell receptor (beta chain) sequence, with context. What it binds is not known. This specimen belongs to a study of cytomegalovirus exposure and HLA in healthy donors. The study's findings and limits: Later analysis identified 15,000 to 20,000 TCR beta sequences associated with HLA alleles, using a false discovery rate threshold of 0.05. It was in a later analysis that TCR association rates were seen to vary by HLA locus, highest for DRB1 and lowest for HLA-C.

The PCR used 60 Vbeta and 13 Jbeta primers. Data came from immunoSEQ multiplex PCR; TCRdb stores just in-frame clones and leaves some out. The sample has fewer than 110,000 clones, about 80% seen once. At the time of sampling, donors were nominally healthy, though unrecorded immune exposures were likely. V lost 1 base, J lost 8 bases, and 14 bases lay in between. The germline V gene encodes CDR1 SEHNR and CDR2 FQNEAQ (reference sequence). The CDR3 totals 14 residues. This rearrangement joins TRBV7-9 to TRBJ1-2; D gene ambiguous. The sample comprised PBMCs. The sequence came from a man in his forties in good health and CMV-seronegative. The CDR3 region has the DNA TGTGCCAGCAGCTTAGTGCAGTCAGGCGGGGGCTACACCTTC. The encoded protein is CASSLVQSGGGYTF.